This entry is about one TCR beta chain. This clonotype was seen ten or more times. No antigen is known for it. Qualities for individual bases were not recorded, and no much larger clone is one base off. The sample comes from a study of Graves' ophthalmopathy and Graves' hyperthyroidism (dated by TCRdb to 2016 to 2019). Regarding the complete study: Peripheral blood was collected at initial diagnosis, prior to any treatment. T-cell repertoires of thyroid tissue and blood were compared in about 6 hyperthyroidism patients. In total, 135 blood samples were TCR-sequenced: 40 to 45 ophthalmopathy, roughly 80 hyperthyroidism and about 17 hyperthyroidism-to-ophthalmopathy patients. An independent validation cohort was composed of approximately 19 hyperthyroidism patients and roughly 16 patients who later progressed from hyperthyroidism to ophthalmopathy. A discovery set of more than 90 patients (around 40 ophthalmopathy, approximately 58 stable hyperthyroidism) was enrolled to explore V-J signatures distinguishing ophthalmopathy from hyperthyroidism. The study used signatures of the TCR beta repertoire to tell Graves' ophthalmopathy apart from Graves' hyperthyroidism and to predict which patients would progress to ophthalmopathy. Once sampling was done, hyperthyroidism patients were given methimazole at a starting dose of 30 mg daily, while ophthalmopathy patients were given high-dose intravenous methylprednisolone.

Study-wide conclusions, independent of this receptor: Sample size was not predetermined statistically, and investigators were not blinded to group allocation. Most expanded thyroid clonotypes with frequency above 0.001 were also detected in blood, suggesting blood repertoires may reflect the thyroid immune response. The 13-signature model separated ophthalmopathy from stable hyperthyroidism with around 90% sensitivity and 81.08% specificity in cross-validation, and 80%/75% in the test set. In validation, the model predicted ophthalmopathy progression with 70.59% sensitivity and approximately 75% specificity; about a dozen predicted patients were CT-confirmed with GO in a median of roughly 6.8 months.

Measured from the cysteine to the phenylalanine, the CDR3 is 14 residues long. Of all the DNA, just the CDR3 is kept, 42 bases in frame from base 1. CDR1 is given as DFQATT and CDR2 as SNEGSKA, both from the germline V gene (reference sequence). V and J are trimmed by 4 bases and 5 bases, and the gene matches miss 10 bases of the junction. TCR beta CDR3 regions were amplified from RNA transcripts for repertoire sequencing. A first-round RT-PCR used HTBI primers with the Qiagen OneStep RT-PCR kit, followed by a second-round multiplex PCR, size selection and purification. Libraries were sequenced paired-end with 100 bp reads on an Illumina HiSeq2000. The source study handled its data this way. SOAPnuke was used for read processing, and reads with adapters, uncalled bases, a mean Phred below 15, or no exact constant-primer or identifier match were discarded. COPE v1.2.5 was used to merge the high-quality paired reads. Unique nucleotide sequences were defined as clonotypes and aligned to IMGT TRB V, D and J references using MiTCR v1.1. Analysis was restricted to V-J combinations with a frequency above 0.0001, which covered about 99% of repertoires. For each V-J combination, a TCR clonal expansion and chaos score was defined as F50 clonal expansion divided by the chaos observed in the TCRdist matrix. Welch's t-statistics and random forest were used to reduce the features to 10 to 15 V-J combinations, which were then used as input to a naive Bayes classifier. Thyroid-blood repertoire similarity was quantified with the Morisita-Horn index. The public sequencing data were trimmed at Q25 with fastp and processed into clonotypes with MiXCR by TCRdb, which kept only in-frame beta chains. Merged by CDR3 protein, the rows form single entries marked with the most common genes and DNA. The authors' filters were not applied to this entry. The sample table shows roughly 300,000 distinct CDR3 sequences, and 15% to 20% are seen once. The ten largest make up 10% to 15% of the sample.

Ophthalmopathy patients were characterized by moderately to severely active disease, a Clinical Activity Score of at least 3, a NOSPECS grade of at least 4, and a disease duration under 3 months. Anyone with other autoimmune diseases, uncontrolled infections, pregnancy or lactation was excluded from the study. Diagnosis relied on clinical symptoms, serum thyroxine, TRAb, thyroid ultrasound and orbital computed tomography. PBMCs were isolated from 7.5 to 10 ml of fresh peripheral blood by Ficoll-Paque density gradient centrifugation. Trizol reagent was used to extract the total RNA, and its quality was then checked on an Agilent 2100 Bioanalyzer.

The clonotype was recovered from an adult man with Graves' ophthalmopathy. The sequence joins TRBV20-1 to TRBJ2-5; a stretch of 7 junction bases matches TRBD1. Sequenced: peripheral blood. The base sequence is TGCAGTGCTACCAGAGACAGGGATTGGGAGACCCAGTACTTC. Translated, this gives CSATRDRDWETQYF.